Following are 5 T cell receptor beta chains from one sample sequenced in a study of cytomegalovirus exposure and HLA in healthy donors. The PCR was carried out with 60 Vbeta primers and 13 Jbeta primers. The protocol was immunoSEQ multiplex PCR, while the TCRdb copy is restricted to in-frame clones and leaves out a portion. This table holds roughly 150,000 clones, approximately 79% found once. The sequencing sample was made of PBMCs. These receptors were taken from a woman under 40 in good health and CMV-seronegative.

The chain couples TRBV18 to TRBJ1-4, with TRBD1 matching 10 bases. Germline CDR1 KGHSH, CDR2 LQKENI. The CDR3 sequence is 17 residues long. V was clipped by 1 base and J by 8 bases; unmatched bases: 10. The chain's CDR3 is CASSPLTAGTGDEKLFF. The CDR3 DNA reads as TGTGCCAGCTCACCACTGACGGCGGGGACAGGGGACGAAAAACTGTTTTTT. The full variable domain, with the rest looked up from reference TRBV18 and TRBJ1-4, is NAGVMQNPRHLVRRRGQEARLRCSPMKGHSHVYWYRQLPEEGLKFMVYLQKENIIDESGMPKERFSAEFPKEGPSILRIQQVVRGDSAAYFCASSPLTAGTGDEKLFFGSGTQLSVL.

CDR3 region: CASSLDRGPSAQYF. CDR3 DNA sequence: TGCGCCAGCAGCTTGGACAGGGGGCCATCAGCGCAGTACTTC. This chain uses TRBV5-1 with TRBJ2-7, with 9 bases aligning to TRBD1. This CDR3 spans 14 amino acids. V shed 0 bases and J 9 bases; nucleotides not matched to a gene: 7. Germline-derived CDR1 and CDR2 are SGHRS and YFSETQ.

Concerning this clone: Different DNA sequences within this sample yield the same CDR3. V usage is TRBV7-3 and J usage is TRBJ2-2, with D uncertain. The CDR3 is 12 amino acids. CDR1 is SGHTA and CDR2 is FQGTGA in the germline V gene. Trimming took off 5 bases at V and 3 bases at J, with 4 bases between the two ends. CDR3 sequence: CASSPYTGELFF. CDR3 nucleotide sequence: TGTGCCAGCAGCCCTTACACCGGGGAGCTGTTTTTT.

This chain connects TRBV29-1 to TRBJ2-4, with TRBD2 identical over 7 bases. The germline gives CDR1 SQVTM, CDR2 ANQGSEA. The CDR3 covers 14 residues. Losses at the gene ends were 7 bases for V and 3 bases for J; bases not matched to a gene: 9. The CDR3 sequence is CSAAFGGDKNIQYF. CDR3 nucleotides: TGCAGCGCGGCTTTTGGGGGGGACAAAAACATTCAGTACTTC.

CDR3 residues: CASSQEGRNGYTF. The CDR3 nucleotides are TGCGCCAGCAGCCAAGAGGGGCGAAATGGCTACACCTTC. The rearrangement uses TRBV4-1 and TRBJ1-2; a weak D match, TRBD1 (5 bases). With 0 bases removed from V and 6 bases from J, the gap between germline ends came to 8 bases. The CDR3 consists of 13 residues. CDR1 and CDR2 (germline): MGHRA, YSYEKL.